Listed below are T cell receptor beta chains from one sample, sequenced in a study of CD8 T cells in ankylosing spondylitis. TCRdb reanalysed the 5' RACE reads using MiXCR and keeps one entry per CDR3 protein. Found here are over 150,000 distinct CDR3 sequences, 13% of them singletons; the top ten hold more than 15%. Sequenced sample: blood, either unsorted or a sorted T cell fraction (not recorded which). Every receptor here comes from a male donor with ankylosing spondylitis or in good health (not recorded which). The CDR3 runs from the conserved cysteine through the conserved F or W. D genes are given only for firm matches. Size tells how often a clone was seen (once, few, many) or the class of an expanded clone, and some rows leave it out.

d_call	clone_size	j_call	v_call	cdr3_aa	cdr3_nt
.	.	TRBJ1-2	TRBV19	CASYAGTEVYGYTF	TGTGCCAGCTACGCCGGGACCGAGGTGTATGGCTACACCTTC
.	few	TRBJ1-2	TRBV11-2	CASSLERLERASAYGYTF	TGTGCCAGCAGCTTAGAACGTCTAGAGAGGGCTTCAGCCTATGGCTACACCTTC
.	.	TRBJ2-5	TRBV9	CASSVTGGTQETQYF	TGTGCCAGCAGCGTCACGGGCGGGACCCAAGAGACCCAGTACTTC
.	.	TRBJ2-5	TRBV12-3/TRBV12-4	CASSFVVGRGVGTQYF	TGTGCCAGCAGTTTCGTCGTCGGCAGGGGGGTAGGGACCCAGTACTTC
TRBD2	few	TRBJ2-3	TRBV12-3/TRBV12-4	CASSFPQRGDTQYF	TGTGCCAGCAGTTTCCCTCAGCGGGGAGATACGCAGTATTTT
TRBD2	few	TRBJ2-1	TRBV29-1	CSVVSGKGVYNEQFF	TGCAGCGTAGTTAGCGGGAAGGGGGTGTACAATGAGCAGTTCTTC
.	.	TRBJ1-1	TRBV12-3/TRBV12-4	CASSLNRGGDVMNTEAFF	TGTGCCAGCAGTTTAAACCGGGGTGGGGATGTTATGAACACTGAAGCTTTCTTT
.	few	TRBJ2-1	TRBV27	CASSMGRGDFYNEQFF	TGTGCCAGCAGTATGGGGAGGGGGGACTTTTACAATGAGCAGTTCTTC
.	many	TRBJ2-1	TRBV7-7	CASSLGAINEQFF	TGTGCCAGCAGCTTAGGGGCGATCAATGAGCAGTTCTTC
.	.	TRBJ1-2	TRBV4-2	CASSPIGGYGYTF	TGTGCCAGCAGCCCCATAGGGGGGTATGGCTACACCTTC
.	few	TRBJ2-7	TRBV12-3/TRBV12-4	CASSLATGVGYEQYF	TGTGCCAGCAGTTTAGCGACGGGGGTGGGGTACGAGCAGTACTTC
TRBD1	few	TRBJ2-3	TRBV19	CASSMAGQDLIDTQYF	TGTGCCAGTAGTATGGCAGGACAGGATCTGATAGATACGCAGTATTTT
TRBD1	.	TRBJ2-2	TRBV19	CASSWDRENTGELFF	TGTGCCAGTAGTTGGGACAGGGAAAACACCGGGGAGCTGTTTTTT
TRBD1	.	TRBJ2-7	TRBV30	CACLWGQGGEQYF	TGTGCCTGCCTCTGGGGACAGGGTGGCGAGCAGTACTTC
.	.	TRBJ2-1	TRBV30	CAWSTGNYNEQFF	TGTGCCTGGAGTACAGGCAACTACAATGAGCAGTTCTTC
TRBD2	few	TRBJ2-3	TRBV7-6	CASTKFGAGLAGGVNTQYF	TGTGCCAGCACCAAATTCGGAGCGGGACTAGCGGGAGGTGTGAATACGCAGTATTTT
.	many	TRBJ2-3	TRBV12-3/TRBV12-4	CASSLVAQDTQYF	TGTGCCAGCAGTTTGGTCGCCCAGGATACGCAGTATTTT
.	few	TRBJ1-5	TRBV9	CASSVGSQGDQPQHF	TGTGCCAGCAGCGTAGGGTCGCAGGGTGATCAGCCCCAGCATTTT
TRBD1	.	TRBJ2-7	TRBV5-6	CASSLEGTASYEQYF	TGTGCCAGCAGCTTGGAAGGGACAGCCTCCTACGAGCAGTACTTC
TRBD2	.	TRBJ2-3	TRBV12-3/TRBV12-4	CASSRRGLAGMGDTQYF	TGTGCCAGCAGCCGACGGGGACTAGCGGGCATGGGGGATACGCAGTATTTT
TRBD2	.	TRBJ2-5	TRBV20-1	CSARGHQSGGIQETQYF	TGCAGTGCTAGAGGTCATCAGAGCGGGGGGATCCAAGAGACCCAGTACTTC
.	many	TRBJ2-2	TRBV6-4	CASSERGSNGELFF	TGTGCCAGCAGTGAAAGGGGGTCAAACGGGGAGCTGTTTTTT
.	.	TRBJ1-2	TRBV11-3	CASSSRPLYGYTF	TGTGCCAGCAGCTCGAGACCGCTCTATGGCTACACCTTC
.	.	TRBJ1-5	TRBV5-6	CASSLGGGADQPQHF	TGTGCCAGCAGCTTGGGAGGGGGAGCGGATCAGCCCCAGCATTTT
.	.	TRBJ2-3	TRBV5-1	CASSLATLLRGDTQYF	TGCGCCAGCAGCTTGGCAACTCTCCTCAGGGGAGATACGCAGTATTTT
.	.	TRBJ2-7	TRBV7-6	CASSLAPLAVEQYF	TGTGCCAGCAGCTTAGCCCCCCTAGCTGTCGAGCAGTACTTC
.	many	TRBJ2-1	TRBV12-3/TRBV12-4	CASSLQRVGNEQFF	TGTGCCAGCAGTTTGCAGAGGGTTGGGAATGAGCAGTTCTTC
.	few	TRBJ2-2	TRBV4-1	CASSSPTGLNTGELFF	TGCGCCAGCAGCTCACCGACAGGACTCAACACCGGGGAGCTGTTTTTT
TRBD1	once	TRBJ1-1	TRBV9	CASSAGGQEAFF	TGTGCCAGCAGCGCCGGGGGACAGGAAGCTTTCTTT
TRBD2	many	TRBJ2-3	TRBV6-1	CASSEGSGGGADTQYF	TGTGCCAGCAGTGAAGGTAGCGGGGGGGGTGCGGATACGCAGTATTTT
.	few	TRBJ1-2	TRBV29-1	CSVERDSNYGYTF	TGCAGCGTTGAAAGAGACTCTAACTATGGCTACACCTTC
.	.	TRBJ1-4	TRBV3-1	CASSRKGLGKLFF	TGTGCCAGCAGCCGAAAGGGCCTAGGAAAACTGTTTTTT
.	many	TRBJ1-2	TRBV27	CASSLGSNYGYTF	TGTGCCAGCAGTTTAGGGAGTAACTATGGCTACACCTTC
.	few	TRBJ2-1	TRBV12-3/TRBV12-4	CASSLAGHPLSSYNEQFF	TGTGCCAGCAGTTTAGCGGGGCACCCCCTCAGCTCCTACAATGAGCAGTTCTTC
TRBD1	.	TRBJ2-7	TRBV20-1	CSASRDRGLDEQYF	TGCAGTGCTAGCCGGGACAGGGGGCTCGACGAGCAGTACTTC
.	few	TRBJ1-2	TRBV20-1	CHGGRPNYGYTF	TGCCACGGAGGCCGTCCTAACTATGGCTACACCTTC
.	few	TRBJ2-7	TRBV5-6	CASSLSYSSYEQYF	TGTGCCAGCAGCTTAAGTTACTCGTCCTACGAGCAGTACTTC
.	many	TRBJ1-1	TRBV12-3/TRBV12-4	CASSPGGGNTEAFF	TGTGCCAGCAGCCCGGGAGGGGGGAACACTGAAGCTTTCTTT
.	.	TRBJ2-5	TRBV11-2	CASERYGLGETQYF	TGTGCCAGCGAGAGGTACGGTCTCGGGGAGACCCAGTACTTC
.	few	TRBJ2-7	TRBV14	CASSQEGGDEQYF	TGTGCCAGCAGCCAAGAAGGAGGGGACGAGCAGTACTTC
TRBD1	few	TRBJ1-1	TRBV10-3	CAISVQGGNTEAFF	TGTGCCATCAGTGTGCAGGGGGGGAACACTGAAGCTTTCTTT
TRBD1	few	TRBJ2-5	TRBV29-1	CSVPDRVGRETQYF	TGCAGCGTCCCGGACAGGGTAGGGAGAGAGACCCAGTACTTC
TRBD2	.	TRBJ2-2	TRBV29-1	CSVHGTSGKAAGELFF	TGCAGCGTACACGGGACTAGCGGCAAAGCCGCCGGGGAGCTGTTTTTT
.	few	TRBJ2-5	TRBV5-1	CASLMGVLIETQYF	TGCGCCAGCCTGATGGGGGTATTGATAGAGACCCAGTACTTC
TRBD1	.	TRBJ2-6	TRBV3-1	CASSSTGVLPGANVLTF	TGTGCCAGCAGCTCGACAGGGGTGCTTCCTGGGGCCAACGTCCTGACTTTC
TRBD1	few	TRBJ2-1	TRBV6-5	CASGDRGLEQFF	TGTGCCAGCGGGGACAGGGGGCTTGAGCAGTTCTTC
.	.	TRBJ2-1	TRBV29-1	CSVTGLEGNEQFF	TGCAGCGTTACAGGGCTAGAGGGCAATGAGCAGTTCTTC
.	few	TRBJ2-1	TRBV7-9	CASSPRIHEQFF	TGTGCCAGCAGCCCTAGGATTCATGAGCAGTTCTTC
TRBD2	.	TRBJ2-5	TRBV5-5	CASSYLRDYQETQYF	TGTGCCAGCAGCTATCTCCGGGACTATCAAGAGACCCAGTACTTC
.	few	TRBJ2-1	TRBV4-1	CASSQGQGRWDEQFF	TGCGCCAGCAGCCAAGGGCAGGGGCGTTGGGATGAGCAGTTCTTC
.	.	TRBJ2-7	TRBV11-2	CASSLAVVGVDYEQYF	TGTGCCAGCAGCTTAGCAGTGGTGGGGGTTGACTACGAGCAGTACTTC
.	once	TRBJ1-1	TRBV12-3/TRBV12-4	CASSLGKGSTEAFF	TGTGCCAGCAGTTTAGGGAAGGGAAGCACTGAAGCTTTCTTT
TRBD2	few	TRBJ2-1	TRBV2	CASSYFLAGSLFSYNEQFF	TGTGCCAGCAGTTACTTCCTAGCGGGCTCCCTCTTTTCCTACAATGAGCAGTTCTTC
.	.	TRBJ1-5	TRBV19	CASSIVGGAQPQHF	TGTGCCAGTAGTATAGTTGGGGGGGCTCAGCCCCAGCATTTT
.	few	TRBJ2-3	TRBV11-2	CASSREGTDTQYF	TGTGCCAGCAGCCGGGAAGGCACAGATACGCAGTATTTT
.	few	TRBJ2-5	TRBV5-1	CASSRGGEAPIKETQYF	TGCGCCAGCAGCAGGGGGGGGGAGGCACCGATTAAAGAGACCCAGTACTTC
TRBD2	.	TRBJ2-1	TRBV6-5	CASSYYGGGAVNEQFF	TGTGCCAGCAGTTACTATGGCGGGGGGGCAGTGAATGAGCAGTTCTTC
.	.	TRBJ2-1	TRBV11-3	CASTEEGVAYNEQFF	TGTGCCAGCACCGAGGAGGGGGTGGCGTACAATGAGCAGTTCTTC